This is a list of T cell receptor beta chains from one sample in a study of blood T cell repertoires in COVID-19. Produced via immunoSEQ multiplex PCR; TCRdb's table is partial and in-frame only. The data hold about 80,000 clones, with approximately 78% observed a single time. The sample was peripheral blood. Receptors were obtained from a human donor in a cohort sampled during active COVID-19. The CDR3 runs from the conserved cysteine through the conserved F or W. Each record gives: clone size, V gene, D gene, J gene, CDR3 DNA, CDR3 protein. D genes are given only for firm matches. Part of the rows lack a size; the others show once, few, many or a class for expanded clones.

>once|TRBV28|-|TRBJ2-7
TGTGCCATACCTACCTACGAGCAGTACTTC
CAIPTYEQYF
>once|TRBV9|-|TRBJ1-2
TGTGCCAGCAGCGTAGGGGACACGGACCCCTATGGCTACACCTTC
CASSVGDTDPYGYTF
>-|TRBV7-9|-|TRBJ2-7
TGTGCCAGCAGCTCCCCCTATTCTGACGAGCAGTACTTC
CASSSPYSDEQYF
>once|TRBV7-9|TRBD1|TRBJ1-1
TGTGCCAGCAGCACCGGACAGGGGGCGATTGTTGGGACTGAAGCTTTCTTT
CASSTGQGAIVGTEAFF
>-|TRBV15|TRBD1|TRBJ1-1
TGTGCCACCAGCAGCCGGACAGGGGCCACTGAAGCTTTCTTT
CATSSRTGATEAFF
>-|TRBV15|TRBD1|TRBJ2-1
TGTGCCACCAGATCGACAGGGTGGAAGTACAATGAGCAGTTCTTC
CATRSTGWKYNEQFF
>-|TRBV6-5|TRBD1|TRBJ2-3
TGTGCCAGCAGAGCGACAGGGGGCACAGATACGCAGTATTTT
CASRATGGTDTQYF
>-|TRBV5-1|-|TRBJ1-1
TGCGCCAGCAGATCGCCAGGGAACACTGAAGCTTTCTTT
CASRSPGNTEAFF
>-|TRBV9|-|TRBJ1-1
TGTGCCAGCAGCCCGTCGCGACTCCCGAACACTGAAGCTTTCTTT
CASSPSRLPNTEAFF
>few|TRBV18|TRBD1|TRBJ1-1
TGTGCCACCTCCCCCCGGACAGGGGTCACTGAAGCTTTCTTT
CATSPRTGVTEAFF
>-|TRBV27|-|TRBJ1-1
TGTGCCAGCAATCCATTTGTTGGGGAGGGGACTGAAGCTTTCTTT
CASNPFVGEGTEAFF
>-|TRBV7-2|TRBD2|TRBJ2-1
TGTGCCAGCAGCTTCCGGGGGGGTGCGGTCAATGAGCAGTTCTTC
CASSFRGGAVNEQFF
>-|TRBV6-5|TRBD1|TRBJ2-1
TGTGCCAGCAGGAACCGGGACAGCATAGTCAATGAGCAGTTCTTC
CASRNRDSIVNEQFF
>-|TRBV7-8|TRBD2|TRBJ2-7
TGTGCCAGCAGCGATAGCGGGGGTACCTACGAGCAGTACTTC
CASSDSGGTYEQYF
>once|TRBV19|TRBD1|TRBJ1-4
TGTGCCACGGGACAGCCTGGGACTTATGAAAAACTGTTTTTT
CATGQPGTYEKLFF
>-|TRBV10-3|TRBD2|TRBJ2-3
TGTGCCATCAGTGAGTCGGCTAGCGGGGTGATCACAGATACGCAGTATTTT
CAISESASGVITDTQYF
>-|TRBV18|TRBD1|TRBJ2-2
TGTGCCAGCTCACCACTCTCGACAGGGGTGAACACCGGGGAGCTGTTTTTT
CASSPLSTGVNTGELFF
>-|TRBV6-5|-|TRBJ1-2
TGTGCCAGCAGAGACTATGAAATATATGGCTACACCTTC
CASRDYEIYGYTF
>-|TRBV20-1|-|TRBJ2-6
TGCAGTGCTAGTGAGCAGGGGACCTTCTTCTCTGGGGCCAACGTCCTGACTTTC
CSASEQGTFFSGANVLTF
>-|TRBV2|TRBD1|TRBJ1-4
TGTGCCAGCAAGATAGGACAGGGTAACAATGAAAAACTGTTTTTT
CASKIGQGNNEKLFF
>-|TRBV6-6|TRBD1|TRBJ2-5
TGTGCCAGCAGGTATACGGGACAGAGGCAAGAGACCCAGTACTTC
CASRYTGQRQETQYF
>-|TRBV16|-|TRBJ1-2
TGTGCCAGCAGCCAATCTCGCTATGGCTACACCTTC
CASSQSRYGYTF
>-|TRBV10-3|TRBD1|TRBJ2-1
TGTGCCATCAGTGGCCGGGACAGGGTGCCAGCGGAAAGCTCCTACAATGAGCAGTTCTTC
CAISGRDRVPAESSYNEQFF
>-|TRBV11-2|-|TRBJ1-5
TGTGCCAGCAGCCCGGGGGGGAGGAATCAGCCCCAGCATTTT
CASSPGGRNQPQHF
>few|TRBV28|-|TRBJ1-2
TGTGCCAGCAGTTCCCCTTCGGCAGGGATTTATGGCTACACCTTC
CASSSPSAGIYGYTF
>-|TRBV6-5|-|TRBJ1-1
TGTGCCAGCAGTCGAGGACTGGATGAAGCTTTCTTT
CASSRGLDEAFF
>-|TRBV28|-|TRBJ1-5
TGTGCCAGCAGCCCATGGGAGAAGCCCCAGCATTTT
CASSPWEKPQHF
>-|TRBV7-6|TRBD1|TRBJ1-4
TGTGCCAGCAGCCAGGACAGGGGTGAAAAACTGTTTTTT
CASSQDRGEKLFF
>-|TRBV18|-|TRBJ1-3
TGTGCCAGCTCACCGGGAGGGACTGGAAACACCATATATTTT
CASSPGGTGNTIYF
>-|TRBV18|TRBD1|TRBJ1-1
TGTGCCAGCTCACCCGGGACAGGGCTGGGGACTGAAGCTTTCTTT
CASSPGTGLGTEAFF
>many|TRBV6-5|-|TRBJ1-1
TGTGCCAGCAACAAACAGGGATCCACTGAAGCTTTCTTT
CASNKQGSTEAFF
>-|TRBV2|-|TRBJ1-1
TGTGCCAGCAGTGAGAAGGAGGTTAGCCCCGCTTTCTTT
CASSEKEVSPAFF
>-|TRBV28|-|TRBJ2-7
TGTGCCAGCAGTTTGGGGCCTGGGGGGGCCACCTACGAGCAGTACTTC
CASSLGPGGATYEQYF
>once|TRBV14|-|TRBJ1-1
TGTGCCAGCAGCCTTTTAGAGAACACTGAAGCTTTCTTT
CASSLLENTEAFF
>once|TRBV28|-|TRBJ1-1
TGTGCCAGCAGTCCCGACTGGACCGGGATAGAAGCTTTCTTT
CASSPDWTGIEAFF
>-|TRBV5-1|-|TRBJ2-1
TGCGCCAGCAGCTTGGTCCAGGGTTACAATGAGCAGTTCTTC
CASSLVQGYNEQFF
>-|TRBV5-4|-|TRBJ2-3
TGTGCCAGCAGCCCGACAGTGGGTACAGATACGCAGTATTTT
CASSPTVGTDTQYF
>-|TRBV6-6|-|TRBJ1-6
TGTGCCAGCAGTTCCAGTAATTCACCCCTCCACTTT
CASSSSNSPLHF
>-|TRBV30|TRBD1|TRBJ1-5
TGTGCCTGGAGGACAGGGGGTCCGGGCAATCAGCCCCAGCATTTT
CAWRTGGPGNQPQHF
>-|TRBV5-4|TRBD1|TRBJ1-3
TGTGCCAGCAGCTGGAGTCAGGGGGTTGGAAACACCATATATTTT
CASSWSQGVGNTIYF
>-|TRBV28|TRBD1|TRBJ2-6
TGTGCCAGCAGTTTATCTCAGGGGGTCGTCTCTGGGGCCAACGTCCTGACTTTC
CASSLSQGVVSGANVLTF
>-|TRBV7-6|TRBD2|TRBJ2-1
TGTGCCAGCACCGTAGCGGGGGCTACCTACAATGAGCAGTTCTTC
CASTVAGATYNEQFF
>-|TRBV28|-|TRBJ1-2
TGTGCCAGCAATACCCGCGGTGGATCGTATGGCTACACCTTC
CASNTRGGSYGYTF
>-|TRBV11-2|TRBD1|TRBJ1-1
TGTGCCAGCAGCCGGACAGGGGGCATAATCACTGAAGCTTTCTTT
CASSRTGGIITEAFF
>-|TRBV7-3|-|TRBJ2-6
TGTGCCAGCAGCTTCTCAGGCTCTGGGGCCAACGTCCTGACTTTC
CASSFSGSGANVLTF
>few|TRBV7-9|TRBD1|TRBJ2-7
TGTGCCAGCAGCATAGGGACAGGGCCCTACGAGCAGTACTTC
CASSIGTGPYEQYF
>once|TRBV11-2|-|TRBJ1-5
TGTGCCAGCAGCTTAGAGGGAGGGGGTCAGCCCCAGCATTTT
CASSLEGGGQPQHF
>-|TRBV19|TRBD1|TRBJ1-5
TGTGCCAGTAGTAGCCCCGTCCGGCAGGGGGCCTATCAGCCCCAGCATTTT
CASSSPVRQGAYQPQHF
>once|TRBV4-2|TRBD2|TRBJ2-5
TGTGCCAGCAGCCCGCGACTAGCGGGGGGCCAAGAGACCCAGTACTTC
CASSPRLAGGQETQYF